The present T cell receptor (beta chain) was sequenced within a study of CD8 T cells in Susac syndrome. Study as a whole: There were over 5 sequenced Susac syndrome patients with active disease and about 8 in remission.

V was clipped by 6 bases and J by 3 bases, with 12 bases between them. The germline CDR1 and CDR2 sequences are SGHAT and FQNNGV. This CDR3 contains 13 residues. Patients with Susac syndrome met the recently defined diagnostic criteria for definite or probable disease. Random hexamers served to reverse transcribe roughly 0.45 to 1 ug RNA. TCRdb reprocessed the immunoSEQ multiplex PCR reads with MiXCR, giving one entry per CDR3 protein. The table lists about 94,000 distinct CDR3 sequences, 85% to 95% of them singletons. This receptor was obtained from a human donor with Susac syndrome. The sequencing input was CD4+ T cells from PBMCs. This chain uses TRBV11-2 with TRBJ2-7; D uncertain. The DNA for the CDR3 is TGTGCCAGCAGGCCGGACGGTCACTACGAGCAGTACTTC. Protein sequence: CASRPDGHYEQYF.